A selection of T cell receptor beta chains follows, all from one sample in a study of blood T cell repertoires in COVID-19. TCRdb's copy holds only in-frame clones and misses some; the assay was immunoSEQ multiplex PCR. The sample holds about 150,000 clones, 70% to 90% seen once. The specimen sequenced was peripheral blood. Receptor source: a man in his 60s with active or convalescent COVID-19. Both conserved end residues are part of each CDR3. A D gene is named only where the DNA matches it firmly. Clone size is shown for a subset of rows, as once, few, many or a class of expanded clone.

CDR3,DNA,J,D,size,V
CASSWGSGSVQETQYF,TGTGCCAGCAGTTGGGGTAGCGGGAGCGTCCAAGAGACCCAGTACTTC,TRBJ2-5,TRBD2,.,TRBV28
CASSPGTGAHEQYF,TGTGCCAGCTCTCCCGGGACAGGGGCTCACGAGCAGTACTTC,TRBJ2-7,TRBD1,.,TRBV18
CASGRSFNEQFF,TGCGCCAGCGGCCGATCCTTTAATGAGCAGTTCTTC,TRBJ2-1,.,.,TRBV5-1
CGVLADVTPTDTQYF,TGTGGGGTGCTAGCTGACGTAACCCCCACAGATACGCAGTATTTT,TRBJ2-3,.,once,TRBV6-5
CASCLGQGPADTQYF,TGTGCCAGCTGTTTGGGACAGGGGCCAGCAGATACGCAGTATTTT,TRBJ2-3,TRBD1,.,TRBV6-2/TRBV6-3
CASSVGQVNEKLFF,TGTGCCAGCAGCGTAGGGCAGGTTAATGAAAAACTGTTTTTT,TRBJ1-4,.,.,TRBV9
CASRGGPLLDGYTF,TGTGCCAGTCGAGGGGGCCCCCTTTTGGATGGCTACACCTTC,TRBJ1-2,TRBD1,.,TRBV19
CASSRGRDEQFF,TGTGCCAGCAGCAGGGGGAGGGATGAGCAGTTCTTC,TRBJ2-1,.,.,TRBV9
CASSLAGFTGELFF,TGCGCCAGCAGCTTGGCAGGGTTCACCGGGGAGCTGTTTTTT,TRBJ2-2,.,.,TRBV5-1
CAIRTAGRGEPLHF,TGTGCCATCAGGACTGCAGGCCGGGGGGAGCCCCTCCACTTT,TRBJ1-6,.,.,TRBV10-3